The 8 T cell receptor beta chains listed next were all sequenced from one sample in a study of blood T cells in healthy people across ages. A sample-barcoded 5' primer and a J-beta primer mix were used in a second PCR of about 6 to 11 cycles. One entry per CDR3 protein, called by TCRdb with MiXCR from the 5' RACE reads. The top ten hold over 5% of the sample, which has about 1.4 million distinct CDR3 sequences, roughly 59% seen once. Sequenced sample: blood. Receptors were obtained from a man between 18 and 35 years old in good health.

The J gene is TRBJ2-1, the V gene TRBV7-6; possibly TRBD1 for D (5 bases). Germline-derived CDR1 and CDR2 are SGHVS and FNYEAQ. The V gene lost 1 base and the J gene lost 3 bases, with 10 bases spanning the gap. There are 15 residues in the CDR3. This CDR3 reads CASSLEGQLYNEQFF. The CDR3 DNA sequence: TGTGCCAGCAGCTTAGAGGGGCAGCTCTACAATGAGCAGTTCTTC.

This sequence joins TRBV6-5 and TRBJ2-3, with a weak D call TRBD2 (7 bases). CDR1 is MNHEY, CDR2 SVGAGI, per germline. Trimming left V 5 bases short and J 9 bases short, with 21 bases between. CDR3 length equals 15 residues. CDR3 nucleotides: TGTGCCAGCAGTGCCGGGGGGCGGAGAGTAGAAACGCAGTATTTT. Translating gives CASSAGGRRVETQYF.

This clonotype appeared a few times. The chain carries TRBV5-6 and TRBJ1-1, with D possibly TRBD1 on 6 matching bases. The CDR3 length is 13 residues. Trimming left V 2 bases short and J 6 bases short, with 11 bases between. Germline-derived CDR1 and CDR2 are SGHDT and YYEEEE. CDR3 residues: CASSLRQASEAFF. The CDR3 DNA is TGTGCCAGCAGCTTAAGACAGGCCTCTGAAGCTTTCTTT.

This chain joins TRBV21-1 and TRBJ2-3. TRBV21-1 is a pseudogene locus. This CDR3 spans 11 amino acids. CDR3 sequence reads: CASFRSNTQYF. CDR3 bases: TGTGCCAGCTTTCGATCAAATACGCAGTATTTT.

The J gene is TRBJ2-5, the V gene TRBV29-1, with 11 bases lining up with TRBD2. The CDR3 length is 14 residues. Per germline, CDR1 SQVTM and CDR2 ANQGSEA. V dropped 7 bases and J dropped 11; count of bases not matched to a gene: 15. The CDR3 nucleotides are TGCAGCGGACTAGCGGGATGGGGGACTGTAGAGCAGTACTTC. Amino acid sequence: CSGLAGWGTVEQYF.

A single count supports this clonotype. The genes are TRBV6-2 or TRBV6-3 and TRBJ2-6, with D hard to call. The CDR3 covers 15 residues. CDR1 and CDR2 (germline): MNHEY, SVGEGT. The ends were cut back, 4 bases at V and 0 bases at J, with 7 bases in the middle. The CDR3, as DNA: TGTGCCAGCAGTTCATTCCGCTCTGGGGCCAACGTCCTGACTTTC. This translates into CASSSFRSGANVLTF.

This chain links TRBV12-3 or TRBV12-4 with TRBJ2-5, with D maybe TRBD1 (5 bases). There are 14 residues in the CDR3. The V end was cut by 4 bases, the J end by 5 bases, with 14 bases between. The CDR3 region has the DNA TGTGCCAGCAGTTCGTCAGGGTCGTGGGAGACCCAGTACTTC. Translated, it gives CASSSSGSWETQYF.

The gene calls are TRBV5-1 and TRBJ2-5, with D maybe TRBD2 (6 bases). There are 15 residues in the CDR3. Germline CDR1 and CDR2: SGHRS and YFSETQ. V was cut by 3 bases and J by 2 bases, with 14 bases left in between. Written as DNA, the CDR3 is TGCGCCAGCAGCTATCGGCTAGCGCATCAAGAGACCCAGTACTTC. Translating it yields CASSYRLAHQETQYF.